Following are 20 T cell receptor beta chains from one sample sequenced in a study of early T cells in non-severe SARS-CoV-2 infection. One entry per CDR3 protein results from TCRdb running MiXCR on the 5' RACE reads. The sample carries tens of thousands of distinct CDR3 sequences, approximately 10% recorded once. Here the sequenced sample was whole blood, taken at baseline. The receptor source for this set is an adult who was a healthcare worker with PCR-confirmed SARS-CoV-2 infection or an uninfected control (not recorded which).

This clonotype has only a few counts. The J gene is TRBJ2-2, the V gene TRBV11-2, with D tentatively TRBD1 or TRBD2 (5 bases each). The CDR3 is 16 amino acids. Per germline, CDR1 SGHAT and CDR2 FQNNGV. Deletions cut 5 bases from V and 4 bases from J, with 17 bases between. The CDR3 reads CASSAPRGGGTGELFF. CDR3 bases: TGTGCCAGCAGCGCTCCGAGGGGCGGTGGCACCGGGGAGCTGTTTTTT.

The genes are TRBV6-1 and TRBJ1-6, with D possibly matching TRBD1 (6 bases). Trimming pared 1 base from V and 6 bases from J, leaving 13 bases between. The V gene's germline CDR1 is MNHNS and CDR2 SASEGT. There are 16 residues in the CDR3. The CDR3 DNA reads as TGTGCCAGCAGTGAAGAGGACAGTTTTTCTAATTCACCCCTCCACTTT. This translates into CASSEEDSFSNSPLHF.

This clonotype was observed many times. The rearrangement links TRBV19 to TRBJ2-1; 7 bases line up with TRBD1. In germline, CDR1 is LNHDA, CDR2 SQIVND (reference sequence). The CDR3 sequence is 14 residues long. J lost 6 bases, V lost 6 bases, and 8 bases had no gene match. The CDR3 sequence: CASRIDRAFNEQFF. CDR3 in DNA: TGTGCCAGTAGGATTGACAGGGCTTTCAATGAGCAGTTCTTC.

This clonotype came up many times. The rearrangement joins TRBV11-2 to TRBJ2-7; 8 bases are a match to TRBD1. Trimming removed 6 bases from V and 3 bases from J; junction bases left unmatched: 7. Germline assignment: CDR1 SGHAT and CDR2 FQNNGV. The CDR3 runs to 14 residues. In nucleotides, the CDR3 is TGTGCCAGCAGTTTTAGGACAGGGAGCTACGAGCAGTACTTC. Translation gives CASSFRTGSYEQYF.

The CDR3 sequence is CASSTGQAFF. The CDR3 DNA reads TGCGCCAGCTCCACAGGGCAAGCTTTCTTT. The chain combines TRBV10-1 with TRBJ1-1; weak D call: TRBD1 (6 bases). The CDR3 is 10 residues long. Deletions cut 8 bases from V and 9 bases from J, with 10 bases between. Germline loops: CDR1 WNHNN, CDR2 SYGVQD (reference sequence).

The rearrangement links TRBV7-9 to TRBJ2-5; 10 bases line up with TRBD2. After removal of 3 bases from V and 1 base from J, the junction contained 5 bases not matched to a gene. The V gene's germline CDR1 is SEHNR and CDR2 FQNEAQ (reference sequence). The CDR3 covers 16 residues. The CDR3 DNA sequence: TGTGCCAGCAGCTTCCCAACTAGCGGGGTCCAAGAGACCCAGTACTTC. Translated, it gives CASSFPTSGVQETQYF.

This clonotype was detected many times. The J gene is TRBJ2-1, the V gene TRBV25-1; 8 nucleotides align to TRBD2. CDR3 size: 16 residues. Unmatched junction bases numbered 13, after V lost 5 bases and J lost 7 bases. Germline CDR1 is MGHDK and CDR2 is SYGVNS. DNA of the CDR3: TGTGCCAGCAGTATCAGGGGCGGGGGGAATCGGAATGAGCAGTTCTTC. Its translation is CASSIRGGGNRNEQFF. Based on the CDR3 plus reference TRBV25-1 and TRBJ2-1, the full variable domain is EADIYQTPRYLVIGTGKKITLECSQTMGHDKMYWYQQDPGMELHLIHYSYGVNSTEKGDLSSESTVSRIRTEHFPLTLESARPSHTSQYLCASSIRGGGNRNEQFFGPGTRLTVL.

The gene calls are TRBV6-5 and TRBJ2-6, with a possible D match to TRBD2 (5 bases). Between the trimmed V and J ends, which lost 11 bases and 2 bases, there was a span of 7 bases. CDR3 length equals 12 residues. From germline, CDR1 is MNHEY and CDR2 SVGAGI. DNA of the CDR3: TGTGCCGTAGCGACTGGGGCCAACGTCCTGACTTTC. It is translated as CAVATGANVLTF.

The sample holds a few counts of this clonotype. This chain links TRBV14 with TRBJ2-7; the D gene could be TRBD1 or TRBD2 (5 bases each). Trimming shortened V by 0 bases and J by 0 bases, and 9 bases separated the two germline ends. This CDR3 has 15 amino acids. CDR1 and CDR2 from the germline V gene are SGHDN and FVKESK. The CDR3: CASSQEKGSSYEQYF. Here the CDR3 DNA reads TGTGCCAGCAGCCAAGAAAAGGGGAGCTCCTACGAGCAGTACTTC.

The sample holds many counts of this clonotype. The chain joins TRBV7-6 to TRBJ1-1; D gene ambiguous. In germline, CDR1 is SGHVS, CDR2 FNYEAQ. Trimming pared 5 bases from V and 1 base from J, leaving 8 bases between. This CDR3 is built from 13 residues. CDR3 coding DNA: TGTGCCAGCAGCCCGGGAACGAACACTGAAGCTTTCTTT. Amino acid sequence: CASSPGTNTEAFF.

This clonotype was counted a few times. The V gene is TRBV10-3, the J gene TRBJ2-7, with D maybe TRBD1 (7 bases). The germline V and J ends were trimmed by 11 bases and 3 bases, with 14 bases remaining between them. Germline-derived CDR1 and CDR2 are ENHRY and SYGVKD. The CDR3 sequence is 12 residues long. In DNA form, the CDR3 reads TGTGCCGCCCAGGGGGGCAGCTACGAGCAGTACTTC. Translation: CAAQGGSYEQYF.

The chain recombines TRBV5-4 with TRBJ2-5; TRBD2 matches 12 bases. The CDR3 covers 15 residues. CDR1 and CDR2 (germline): SGHNT, YYREEE (reference sequence). The V segment lost 0 bases and the J segment 3 bases; nucleotides outside the gene matches: 0. The CDR3 coding sequence is TGTGCCAGCAGCTTGGGACTAGCGGGGGAAGAGACCCAGTACTTC. This translates into CASSLGLAGEETQYF. Full variable domain (rest looked up from reference TRBV5-4 and TRBJ2-5): ETGVTQSPTHLIKTRGQQVTLRCSSQSGHNTVSWYQQALGQGPQFIFQYYREEENGRGNFPPRFSGLQFPNYSSELNVNALELDDSALYLCASSLGLAGEETQYFGPGTRLLVL.

This clonotype has more than one count but fewer than ten. The chain is built from TRBV19 and TRBJ2-1; 14 nucleotides match TRBD2. This CDR3 comprises 18 residues. The V gene's germline CDR1 is LNHDA and CDR2 SQIVND (reference sequence). Unmatched junction bases numbered 8, after V lost 0 bases and J lost 7 bases. CDR3: CASSIDGTSGRLRNEQFF. The CDR3 DNA sequence: TGTGCCAGTAGTATAGATGGGACTAGCGGGAGATTGCGGAATGAGCAGTTCTTC.

This clonotype was seen ten or more times. The chain is built from TRBV11-2 and TRBJ2-3; no clear D gene. The germline V and J ends were trimmed by 6 bases and 0 bases, with 16 bases remaining between them. Germline V gene lookup returns CDR1 SGHAT and CDR2 FQNNGV. This CDR3 contains 16 residues. The CDR3 protein is CASSSQAPPSTDTQYF. CDR3 DNA: TGTGCCAGCAGTTCTCAGGCTCCTCCTAGCACAGATACGCAGTATTTT.

The CDR3 sequence is CASSLLDRNTEAFF. CDR3 nucleotides: TGTGCCAGCAGCTTACTGGACAGAAACACTGAAGCTTTCTTT. The rearrangement joins TRBV11-3 to TRBJ1-1, with a weak D call TRBD1 (6 bases). The CDR3 spans 14 residues. V shed 2 bases and J shed 2 bases, with 9 bases lying between them. The V gene's germline CDR1 is SGHNT and CDR2 YENEEA.

The chain uses TRBV28 and TRBJ2-7; TRBD2 matches 11 bases. The CDR3 has 14 residues. After removal of 6 bases from V and 4 bases from J, the junction contained 5 bases not matched to a gene. In germline, CDR1 is MDHEN, CDR2 SYDVKM. The CDR3 DNA is TGTGCCAGCAGCCTGACTAGCGGGGTATACGAGCAGTACTTC. Translation gives CASSLTSGVYEQYF.

This clonotype was seen many times. The chain couples TRBV6-1 to TRBJ1-4, with a weak D call TRBD1 (5 bases). Germline-derived CDR1 and CDR2 are MNHNS and SASEGT. This CDR3 contains 14 residues. V was pared by 6 bases and J by 8 bases, with 16 bases between. As DNA, the CDR3 is TGTGCCAGCAGCGGGACCCCCCTCGGGGAAAAACTGTTTTTT. As protein: CASSGTPLGEKLFF.

This clonotype was picked up a small number of times. The chain carries TRBV12-3 or TRBV12-4 and TRBJ2-3; D unresolved. There are 14 residues in the CDR3. V was cut by 2 bases and J by 4 bases, with 10 bases left in between. This chain's CDR3 is CASSLMRSPDTQYF. The CDR3 DNA reads as TGTGCCAGCAGTTTAATGCGGTCGCCAGATACGCAGTATTTT.

The chain carries TRBV30 and TRBJ1-2; D is unresolved. The CDR3 sequence is 12 residues long. Trimming pared 8 bases from V and 5 bases from J, leaving 15 bases between. From germline, CDR1 is GTSNPN and CDR2 SVGIG (reference sequence). The CDR3 reads CASTDGRYGYTF. DNA for the CDR3: TGTGCCAGTACCGACGGCCGTTATGGCTACACCTTC. The variable domain in full, completed from reference TRBV30 and TRBJ1-2, reads SQTIHQWPATLVQPVGSPLSLECTVEGTSNPNLYWYRQAAGRGLQLLFYSVGIGQISSEVPQNLSASRPQDRQFILSSKKLLLSDSGFYLCASTDGRYGYTFGSGTRLTVV.

Only a few counts were recorded for this clonotype. In DNA, the CDR3 is TGTGCCACGGGGAGGGGGAACACTGAAGCTTTCTTT. This codes for CATGRGNTEAFF. The V and J genes are TRBV7-9 and TRBJ1-1, with D possibly being TRBD1 (5 bases). This CDR3 comprises 12 residues. V dropped 10 bases and J dropped 1 base, with 10 bases sitting between them. CDR1 and CDR2 from the germline V gene are SEHNR and FQNEAQ (reference sequence).